The present T cell receptor beta chain was sequenced within a study of T cells after posttransplantation cyclophosphamide. General observations from the study: After PTCy, TRB diversity resembled that of CNI/methotrexate controls. Later blood repertoires were often dominated by clones from the donor CD8+ memory compartment.

A marrow graft followed busulfan-fludarabine conditioning, with cyclophosphamide on days +3 and +4. The assay was immunoSEQ multiplex PCR, and TCRdb's table has in-frame clones only and misses some. This table holds some 18,000 clones, roughly nine tenths found once. Notes on this clone: The antigen remains undetermined. Because the CDR3's place on the DNA is in doubt, the DNA is left out and the CDR3 is given as listed by TCRdb.

Germline values: CDR1 MNHEY, CDR2 SMNVEV (reference sequence). Both ends counted, the CDR3 spans 11 residues. This clonotype originated in a female patient in her thirties or forties who received an allogeneic stem cell transplant from a related donor, was CMV-positive, and had no GVHD. Certain T cells may be donor cells from the graft. The rearrangement joins TRBV27 to TRBJ1-1; the table's D gene call, TRBD1, was not cross checked with the DNA. Sample: PBMCs, taken after allogeneic stem cell transplant with posttransplant cyclophosphamide. The CDR3 here is CASILDRKAFF.